The 29 T cell receptor beta chains given below trace back to one sample, sequenced in a study of shared clonotypes between healthy human individuals. Clones were read by immunoSEQ multiplex PCR, and TCRdb kept only the in-frame ones, dropping some. The profile shows around 2.5 million clones, 90% to 95% of them singletons. Sequenced material: naive CD4+ T cells from PBMCs. The subset: CD45RA+ positively selected. Receptor source: a man aged 18 to 29 in good health. Some clones in this sample may be carry-over from other donors' samples.

The chain couples TRBV2 to TRBJ1-2, with D possibly TRBD1 on 5 matching bases. This CDR3 spans 13 amino acids. V gave up 5 bases and J gave up 4 bases, with 11 bases separating them. Germline CDR1 SNHLY, CDR2 FYNNEI. The CDR3 nucleotides are TGTGCCAGCAGTCGCGGGGCAGCCTATGGCTACACCTTC. Translated: CASSRGAAYGYTF.

The chain employs TRBV7-9 and TRBJ2-6; D is perhaps TRBD2 (7 bases). Trimming stripped 2 bases from V and 2 bases from J, with 10 bases between. CDR1 and CDR2 from the germline V gene are SEHNR and FQNEAQ (reference sequence). The CDR3 loop spans 16 amino acids. In DNA form, the CDR3 reads TGTGCCAGCAGCTTATGGGGGGGCGCTGGGGCCAACGTCCTGACTTTC. This gives the protein CASSLWGGAGANVLTF. Full variable domain (remainder filled in from reference TRBV7-9 and TRBJ2-6): DTGVSQNPRHKITKRGQNVTFRCDPISEHNRLYWYRQTLGQGPEFLTYFQNEAQLEKSRLLSDRFSAERPKGSFSTLEIQRTEQGDSAMYLCASSLWGGAGANVLTFGAGSRLTVL.

The chain joins TRBV9 to TRBJ2-1; 11 nucleotides align to TRBD2. This CDR3 spans 15 amino acids. Per germline, CDR1 SGDLS and CDR2 YYNGEE. With 3 bases clipped from V and 7 bases from J, the junction kept 6 bases outside the gene matches. The CDR3 protein is CASSAIAGGPNEQFF. The CDR3, as DNA: TGTGCCAGCAGCGCCATAGCGGGAGGGCCTAATGAGCAGTTCTTC.

This clone was seen once. V usage is TRBV9 and J usage is TRBJ1-5; no reliable D call. V lost 0 bases to trimming and J lost 3 bases, with 10 bases between them. The CDR3 length is 15 residues. Germline V gene sequence: CDR1 SGDLS, CDR2 YYNGEE. The CDR3 is CASSVGGGTNQPQHF. DNA of the CDR3: TGTGCCAGCAGCGTAGGCGGAGGCACCAATCAGCCCCAGCATTTT.

As regards this clone: This sample includes further DNA sequences coding for the same CDR3. This sequence joins TRBV20-1 and TRBJ2-7; D is unclear. Germline V gene lookup returns CDR1 DFQATT and CDR2 SNEGSKA (reference sequence). The V end was cut by 2 bases, the J end by 0 bases, with 2 bases between. The CDR3 length is 11 residues. This chain's CDR3 is CSARTSYEQYF. CDR3 nucleotide sequence: TGCAGTGCTAGAACCTCCTACGAGCAGTACTTC.

The J gene is TRBJ2-3, the V gene TRBV7-3, with a tentative D call TRBD2 (6 bases). This CDR3 comprises 13 residues. From germline, CDR1 is SGHTA and CDR2 FQGTGA. V lost 8 bases and J lost 0, with 9 bases in between. This chain's CDR3 is CASAGGSTDTQYF. CDR3 DNA: TGTGCCAGCGCTGGAGGGAGCACAGATACGCAGTATTTT.

V and J are TRBV7-3 and TRBJ2-1; D unclear. Trimming took 2 bases from V and 1 from J, leaving 9 bases between them. This CDR3 is built from 15 residues. Germline CDR1 reads SGHTA; CDR2 reads FQGTGA. The CDR3 bases are TGTGCCAGCAGCTTACTCCAACCATCCTACAATGAGCAGTTCTTC. This gives the protein CASSLLQPSYNEQFF. The full variable domain, rest sourced from reference TRBV7-3 and TRBJ2-1, is GAGVSQTPSNKVTEKGKYVELRCDPISGHTALYWYRQSLGQGPEFLIYFQGTGAADDSGLPNDRFFAVRPEGSVSTLKIQRTERGDSAVYLCASSLLQPSYNEQFFGPGTRLTVL.

This chain joins TRBV25-1 and TRBJ2-1; 8 bases fit TRBD2. The germline V gene has CDR1 MGHDK and CDR2 SYGVNS. The CDR3 runs 16 residues. V shed 4 bases and J 3 bases; nucleotides not matched to a gene: 8. CDR3 DNA sequence: TGTGCCAGCAGTGCGGCCGGGAGGGGGGTCTACAATGAGCAGTTCTTC. Its protein product is CASSAAGRGVYNEQFF.

This clone was observed once. J is TRBJ2-5 and V is TRBV5-4, with 7 bases that match TRBD2. The germline CDR1 and CDR2 sequences are SGHNT and YYREEE (reference sequence). The CDR3 has 15 amino acids. Trimming cost V 2 bases and J 5 bases; bases outside gene matches: 9. This chain's CDR3 is CASSFLSRGGETQYF. The CDR3 nucleotides read TGTGCCAGCAGCTTCTTGTCCCGGGGAGGGGAGACCCAGTACTTC.

This clone was seen just once. This chain connects TRBV7-9 to TRBJ2-7; a possible D gene is TRBD2 (6 bases). CDR3 length: 15 residues. Trimming stripped 0 bases from V and 2 bases from J, with 11 bases between. The V gene's germline CDR1 is SEHNR and CDR2 FQNEAQ (reference sequence). CDR3 bases: TGTGCCAGCAGCTTAGCGGGAGGATTCACCTACGAGCAGTACTTC. This translates into CASSLAGGFTYEQYF.

Details on this clone: Distinct nucleotide sequences in the sample also encode this CDR3. The chain recombines TRBV9 with TRBJ1-1; 7 bases match TRBD1. The germline V gene has CDR1 SGDLS and CDR2 YYNGEE. V shed 4 bases and J 5 bases; nucleotides not matched to a gene: 5. The CDR3 runs 13 residues. CDR3 sequence: CASSPRGGTEAFF. Here the CDR3 DNA reads TGTGCCAGCAGCCCCAGGGGGGGGACTGAAGCTTTCTTT.

The chain links TRBV18 to TRBJ1-5; D uncertain. The CDR3 runs to 14 residues. Germline lookup yields CDR1 KGHSH and CDR2 LQKENI. Trimming cost V 5 bases and J 0 bases, with 8 bases left between them. The CDR3, as DNA: TGTGCCAGCTCAGGGGATAATAGCAATCAGCCCCAGCATTTT. It yields the protein CASSGDNSNQPQHF.

The chain couples TRBV11-2 to TRBJ1-4; 8 positions match TRBD1. The CDR3 is 14 residues long. The ends lost 3 bases at V and 7 bases at J; junction bases unmatched: 4. Germline V gene sequence: CDR1 SGHAT, CDR2 FQNNGV. Here the CDR3 reads CASSFRGQGEKLFF. In nucleotides, the CDR3 is TGTGCCAGCAGCTTCAGGGGGCAGGGTGAAAAACTGTTTTTT.

This chain uses TRBV11-2 with TRBJ2-2; D perhaps matches TRBD1 (5 bases). V lost 3 bases and J 5 bases, leaving 19 bases between the germline ends. This CDR3 is built from 17 residues. Germline loops: CDR1 SGHAT, CDR2 FQNNGV. DNA of the CDR3: TGTGCCAGCAGCTTCAGAAGTTGGCAGGGAAGGACCGGGGAGCTGTTTTTT. It translates to CASSFRSWQGRTGELFF. Supplemented by reference TRBV11-2 and TRBJ2-2, the full variable domain reads EAGVAQSPRYKIIEKRQSVAFWCNPISGHATLYWYQQILGQGPKLLIQFQNNGVVDDSQLPKDRFSAERLKGVDSTLKIQPAKLEDSAVYLCASSFRSWQGRTGELFFGEGSRLTVL.

The chain carries TRBV30 and TRBJ1-5; D possibly corresponds to TRBD1 (6 bases). The CDR3 consists of 18 residues. Germline V gene data show CDR1 as GTSNPN and CDR2 as SVGIG (reference sequence). In DNA, the CDR3 is TGTGCAACCAACGGGGGCAGGGGACGTCCGAATAGCAATCAGCCCCAGCATTTT. This sequence encodes CATNGGRGRPNSNQPQHF.

The chain couples TRBV18 to TRBJ2-5, with 8 bases lining up with TRBD1. Germline CDR1 reads KGHSH; CDR2 reads LQKENI. J was trimmed by 2 bases and V by 5 bases; bases with no gene match: 7. The CDR3 has 15 amino acids. The CDR3 reads CASSRPGQAQETQYF. Written as DNA, the CDR3 is TGTGCCAGCTCAAGACCGGGACAGGCTCAAGAGACCCAGTACTTC.

This CDR3 reads CASSSTSGSFEQYF. DNA of the CDR3: TGTGCCAGCAGCTCGACTAGCGGGAGTTTCGAGCAGTACTTC. The chain couples TRBV11-2 to TRBJ2-7; the match to TRBD2 covers 12 bases. Looked up from germline, CDR1 is SGHAT and CDR2 is FQNNGV. The CDR3 length is 14 residues. Trimming took 4 bases from V and 6 from J; bases not matched to a gene: 4.

This clone was seen a single time. V usage is TRBV11-2 and J usage is TRBJ1-4; D unresolved. CDR1 and CDR2 from the germline V gene are SGHAT and FQNNGV. Trimming cost V 5 bases and J 0 bases, with 4 bases left between them. This CDR3 is 13 amino acids long. CDR3 coding DNA: TGTGCCAGCAGCCCCTCAACTAATGAAAAACTGTTTTTT. Its protein is CASSPSTNEKLFF. The full variable domain, its missing parts supplied by reference TRBV11-2 and TRBJ1-4, is EAGVAQSPRYKIIEKRQSVAFWCNPISGHATLYWYQQILGQGPKLLIQFQNNGVVDDSQLPKDRFSAERLKGVDSTLKIQPAKLEDSAVYLCASSPSTNEKLFFGSGTQLSVL.

The chain is built from TRBV10-3 and TRBJ2-7; 8 positions agree with TRBD2. CDR3 length: 15 amino acids. CDR1 ENHRY and CDR2 SYGVKD come from the germline V gene. Losses at the gene ends were 0 bases for V and 5 bases for J; bases not matched to a gene: 6. CDR3: CAISESTSGGDEQYF. The CDR3 region has the DNA TGTGCCATCAGTGAGTCTACTAGCGGTGGGGACGAGCAGTACTTC.

Only a few counts were recorded for this clone. The sample holds other DNA sequences that translate to the same CDR3. This chain's CDR3 is CASSLDLNTEAFF. DNA for the CDR3: TGTGCCAGCAGCTTAGACTTAAACACTGAAGCTTTCTTT. This sequence joins TRBV7-2 and TRBJ1-1; D call uncertain. Germline loops: CDR1 SGHTA, CDR2 FQGNSA. This CDR3 spans 13 amino acids. V was clipped by 1 base and J by 2 bases, with 5 bases between them.

The V and J genes are TRBV7-6 and TRBJ1-1; the match to TRBD1 covers 7 bases. The CDR3 has 11 amino acids. Germline trimming cut 10 bases from V and 4 bases from J; bases unmatched to any gene: 3. CDR1 and CDR2 (germline): SGHVS, FNYEAQ. The CDR3: CATGTATEAFF. The DNA of the CDR3 is TGTGCCACAGGGACAGCCACTGAAGCTTTCTTT.

The J gene is TRBJ1-5, the V gene TRBV2; D gene uncertain. V dropped 7 bases and J dropped 5 bases, with 12 bases sitting between them. The CDR3 totals 13 residues. Germline CDR1 and CDR2: SNHLY and FYNNEI. The CDR3 is CASTPAWDQPQHF. The CDR3 nucleotides are TGTGCCAGCACCCCAGCCTGGGATCAGCCCCAGCATTTT.

This clone was seen a single time. The chain joins TRBV7-2 to TRBJ2-1; D is perhaps TRBD2 (7 bases). V was cut by 0 bases and J by 12 bases, with 12 bases left in between. The CDR3 runs to 13 residues. Germline V lookup: CDR1 SGHTA, CDR2 FQGNSA. The CDR3: CASSLASAGAQFF. CDR3 sequence (DNA): TGTGCCAGCAGCTTAGCGTCGGCGGGGGCGCAGTTCTTC.

This chain links TRBV29-1 with TRBJ2-3; TRBD2 agrees at 7 bases. V was clipped by 8 bases and J by 3 bases; unmatched bases: 8. The CDR3 is made up of 13 amino acids. Germline V CDR1 and CDR2: SQVTM, ANQGSEA. In DNA form, the CDR3 reads TGCAGCTATAGCCCCGGGGGGACAGATACGCAGTATTTT. Its translation is CSYSPGGTDTQYF.

This chain uses TRBV28 with TRBJ2-7; D uncertain. Trimming stripped 6 bases from V and 0 bases from J, with 12 bases between. Germline CDR1 is MDHEN and CDR2 is SYDVKM. This CDR3 region has 14 residues. The CDR3 DNA is TGTGCCAGCAGCCCCTTGAGGAGCTCCTACGAGCAGTACTTC. It codes for CASSPLRSSYEQYF.

The chain links TRBV6-5 to TRBJ1-1, with D perhaps matching TRBD1 (6 bases). Germline values: CDR1 MNHEY, CDR2 SVGAGI. The CDR3 totals 15 residues. V lost 5 bases to trimming and J lost 3 bases, with 16 bases between them. The CDR3 DNA follows: TGTGCCAGCAGTAGCCTTTCGGGGGCCTACACTGAAGCTTTCTTT. Protein product: CASSSLSGAYTEAFF.

J is TRBJ2-3 and V is TRBV7-2; 8 bases align to TRBD2. V gave up 3 bases and J gave up 2 bases; unmatched junction bases: 7. The CDR3 contains 16 residues. In germline, CDR1 is SGHTA, CDR2 FQGNSA. The CDR3 here is CASSFSTSVDTDTQYF. The CDR3 coding sequence is TGTGCCAGCAGCTTCTCGACTAGCGTAGACACAGATACGCAGTATTTT.

This clone was found a few times. The chain joins TRBV4-1 to TRBJ1-2; D is ambiguous. The CDR3 contains 13 residues. CDR1 and CDR2 from the germline V gene are MGHRA and YSYEKL. V shed 3 bases and J shed 10 bases, with 15 bases lying between them. CDR3 sequence: CASSQGRGVAYTF. CDR3 DNA: TGCGCCAGCAGCCAGGGTAGAGGAGTTGCCTACACCTTC.

This clone has a single count. The chain recombines TRBV30 with TRBJ2-3; TRBD2 matches at 7 bases. The CDR3 sequence is 14 residues long. J lost 6 bases, V lost 2 bases, and 8 bases had no gene match. CDR1 is GTSNPN and CDR2 is SVGIG in the germline V gene (reference sequence). The CDR3 protein is CAWSTRTSGDTQYF. DNA of the CDR3: TGTGCCTGGAGTACCCGGACTAGTGGTGATACGCAGTATTTT.